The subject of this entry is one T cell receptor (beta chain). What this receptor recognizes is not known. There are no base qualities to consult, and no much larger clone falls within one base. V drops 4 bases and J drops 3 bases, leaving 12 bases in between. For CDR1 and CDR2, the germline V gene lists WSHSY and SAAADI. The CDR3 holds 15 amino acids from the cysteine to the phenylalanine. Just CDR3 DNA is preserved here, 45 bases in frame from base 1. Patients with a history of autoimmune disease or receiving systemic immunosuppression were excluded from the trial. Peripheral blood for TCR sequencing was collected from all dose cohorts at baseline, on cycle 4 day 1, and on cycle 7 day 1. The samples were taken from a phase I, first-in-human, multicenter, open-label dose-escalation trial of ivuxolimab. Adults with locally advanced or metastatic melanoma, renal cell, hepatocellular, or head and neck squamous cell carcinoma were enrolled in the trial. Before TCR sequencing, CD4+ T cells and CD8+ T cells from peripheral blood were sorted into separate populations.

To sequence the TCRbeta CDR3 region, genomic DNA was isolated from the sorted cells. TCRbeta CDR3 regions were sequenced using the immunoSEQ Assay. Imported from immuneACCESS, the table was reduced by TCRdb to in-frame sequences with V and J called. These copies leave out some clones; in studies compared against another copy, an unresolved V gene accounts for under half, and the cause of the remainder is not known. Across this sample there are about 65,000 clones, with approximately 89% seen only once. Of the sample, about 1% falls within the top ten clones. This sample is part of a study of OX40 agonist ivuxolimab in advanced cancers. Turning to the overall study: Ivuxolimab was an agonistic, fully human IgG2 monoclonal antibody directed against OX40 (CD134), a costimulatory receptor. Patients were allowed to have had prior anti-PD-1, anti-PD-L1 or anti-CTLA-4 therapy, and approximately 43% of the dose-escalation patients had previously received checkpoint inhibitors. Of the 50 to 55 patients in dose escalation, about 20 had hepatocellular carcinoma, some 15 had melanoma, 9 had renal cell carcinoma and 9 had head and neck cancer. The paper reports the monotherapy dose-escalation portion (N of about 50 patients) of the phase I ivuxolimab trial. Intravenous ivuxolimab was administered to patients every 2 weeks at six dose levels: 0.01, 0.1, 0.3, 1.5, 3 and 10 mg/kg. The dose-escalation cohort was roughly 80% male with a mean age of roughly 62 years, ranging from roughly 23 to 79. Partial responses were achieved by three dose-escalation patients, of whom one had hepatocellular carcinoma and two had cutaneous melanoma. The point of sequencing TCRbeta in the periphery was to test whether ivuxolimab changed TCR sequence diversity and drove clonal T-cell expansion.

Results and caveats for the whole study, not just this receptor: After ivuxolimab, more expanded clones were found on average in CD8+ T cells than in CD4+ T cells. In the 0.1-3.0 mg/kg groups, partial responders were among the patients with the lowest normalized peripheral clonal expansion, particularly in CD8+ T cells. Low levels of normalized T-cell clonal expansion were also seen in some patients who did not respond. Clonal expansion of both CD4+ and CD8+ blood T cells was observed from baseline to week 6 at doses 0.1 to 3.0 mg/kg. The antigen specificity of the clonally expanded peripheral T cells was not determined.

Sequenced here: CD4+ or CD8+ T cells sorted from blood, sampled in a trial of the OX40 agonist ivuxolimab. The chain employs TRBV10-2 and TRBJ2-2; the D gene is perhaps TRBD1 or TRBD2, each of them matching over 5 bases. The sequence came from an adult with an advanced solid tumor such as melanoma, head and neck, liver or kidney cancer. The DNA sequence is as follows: TGCGCCAGCAGTGCGCAGGGACGATACACCGGGGAGCTGTTTTTT. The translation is CASSAQGRYTGELFF.